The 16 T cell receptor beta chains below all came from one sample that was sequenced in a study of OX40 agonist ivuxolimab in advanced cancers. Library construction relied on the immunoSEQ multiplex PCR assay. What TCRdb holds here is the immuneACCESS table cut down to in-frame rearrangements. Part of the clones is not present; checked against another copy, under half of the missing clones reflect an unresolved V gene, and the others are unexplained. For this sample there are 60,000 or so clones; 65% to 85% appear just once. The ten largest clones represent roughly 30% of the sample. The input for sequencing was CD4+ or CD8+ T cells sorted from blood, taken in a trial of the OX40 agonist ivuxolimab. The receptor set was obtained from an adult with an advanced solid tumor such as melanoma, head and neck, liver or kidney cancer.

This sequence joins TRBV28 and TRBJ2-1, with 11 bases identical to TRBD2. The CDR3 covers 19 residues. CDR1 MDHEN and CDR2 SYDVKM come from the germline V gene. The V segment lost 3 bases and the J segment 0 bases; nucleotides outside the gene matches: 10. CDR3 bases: TGTGCCAGCAGTTTTTCGACTAGCGGGATTTTTGGCTCCTACAATGAGCAGTTCTTC. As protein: CASSFSTSGIFGSYNEQFF.

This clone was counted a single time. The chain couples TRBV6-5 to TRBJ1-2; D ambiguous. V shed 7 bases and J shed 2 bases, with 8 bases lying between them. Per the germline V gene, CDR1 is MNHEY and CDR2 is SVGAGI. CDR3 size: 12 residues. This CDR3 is CASTTGNYGYTF. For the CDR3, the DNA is TGTGCCAGCACCACGGGCAACTATGGCTACACCTTC.

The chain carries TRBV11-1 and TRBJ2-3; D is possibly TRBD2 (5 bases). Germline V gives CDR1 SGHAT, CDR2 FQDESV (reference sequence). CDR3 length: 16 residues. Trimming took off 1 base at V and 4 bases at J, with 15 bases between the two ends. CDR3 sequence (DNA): TGTGCCAGCAGCTTAGATCGGGGTTTGAGTCCAGATACGCAGTATTTT. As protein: CASSLDRGLSPDTQYF.

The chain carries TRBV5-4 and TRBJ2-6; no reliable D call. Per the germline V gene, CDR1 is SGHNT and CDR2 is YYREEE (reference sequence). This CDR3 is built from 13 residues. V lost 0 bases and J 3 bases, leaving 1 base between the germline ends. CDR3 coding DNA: TGTGCCAGCAGCTTGGTTGGGGCCAACGTCCTGACTTTC. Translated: CASSLVGANVLTF.

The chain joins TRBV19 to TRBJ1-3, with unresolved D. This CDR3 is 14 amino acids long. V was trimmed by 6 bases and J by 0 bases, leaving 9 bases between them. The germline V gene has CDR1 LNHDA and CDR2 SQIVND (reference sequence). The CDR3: CASSFGSSGNTIYF. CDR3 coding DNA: TGTGCCAGTAGCTTCGGAAGCTCTGGAAACACCATATATTTT.

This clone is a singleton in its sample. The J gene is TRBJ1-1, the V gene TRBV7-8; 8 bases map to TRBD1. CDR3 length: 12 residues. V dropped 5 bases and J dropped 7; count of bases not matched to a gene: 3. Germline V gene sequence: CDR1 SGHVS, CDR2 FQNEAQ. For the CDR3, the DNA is TGTGCCAGCAGCCCTGACAGGGGTGAAGCTTTCTTT. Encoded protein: CASSPDRGEAFF.

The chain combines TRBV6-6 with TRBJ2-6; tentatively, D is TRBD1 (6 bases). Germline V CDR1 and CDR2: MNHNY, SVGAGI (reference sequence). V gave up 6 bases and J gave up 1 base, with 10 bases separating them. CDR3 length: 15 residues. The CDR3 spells CASRTTGSGANVLTF. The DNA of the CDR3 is TGTGCCAGCAGGACAACAGGGTCTGGGGCCAACGTCCTGACTTTC.

The CDR3 nucleotides read TGTGCCTGGAAAAGGAGGGAGCACACCATATATTTT. Protein sequence: CAWKRREHTIYF. The rearrangement links TRBV30 to TRBJ1-3; no clear D gene. This CDR3 comprises 12 residues. Germline values: CDR1 GTSNPN, CDR2 SVGIG (reference sequence). With 4 bases removed from V and 8 bases from J, the gap between germline ends came to 12 bases.

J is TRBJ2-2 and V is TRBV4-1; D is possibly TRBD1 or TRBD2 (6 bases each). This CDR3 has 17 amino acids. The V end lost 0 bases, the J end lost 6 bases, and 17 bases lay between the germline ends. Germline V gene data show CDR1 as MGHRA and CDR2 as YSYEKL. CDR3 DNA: TGCGCCAGCAGCCAAGAGATGCCAAGGGGGGTACCCGGGGAGCTGTTTTTT. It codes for CASSQEMPRGVPGELFF.

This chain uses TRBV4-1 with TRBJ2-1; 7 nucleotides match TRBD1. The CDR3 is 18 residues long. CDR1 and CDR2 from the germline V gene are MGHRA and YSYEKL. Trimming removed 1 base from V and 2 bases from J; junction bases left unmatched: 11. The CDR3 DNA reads TGCGCCAGCAGCCAAGCCCTAACGACAGGGTCCGCCTACAATGAGCAGTTCTTC. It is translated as CASSQALTTGSAYNEQFF.

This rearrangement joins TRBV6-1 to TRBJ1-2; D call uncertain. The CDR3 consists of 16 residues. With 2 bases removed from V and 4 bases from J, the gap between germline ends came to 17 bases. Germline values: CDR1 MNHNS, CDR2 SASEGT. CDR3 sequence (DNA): TGTGCCAGCAGTGAAAAGAGAACAGTCTTCCTCTATGGCTACACCTTC. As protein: CASSEKRTVFLYGYTF.

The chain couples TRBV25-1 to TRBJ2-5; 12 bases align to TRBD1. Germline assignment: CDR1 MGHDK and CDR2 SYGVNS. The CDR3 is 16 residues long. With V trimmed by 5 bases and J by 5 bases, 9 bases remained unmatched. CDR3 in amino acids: CASSHFRDRGQETQYF. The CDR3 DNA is TGTGCCAGCAGTCACTTCCGGGACAGGGGGCAGGAGACCCAGTACTTC.

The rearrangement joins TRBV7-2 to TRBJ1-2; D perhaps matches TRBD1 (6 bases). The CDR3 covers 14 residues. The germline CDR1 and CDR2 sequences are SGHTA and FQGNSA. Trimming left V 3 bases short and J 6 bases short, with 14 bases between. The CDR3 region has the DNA TGTGCCAGCAGCTTCGGACAGAGCTGGAATGGCTACACCTTC. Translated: CASSFGQSWNGYTF.

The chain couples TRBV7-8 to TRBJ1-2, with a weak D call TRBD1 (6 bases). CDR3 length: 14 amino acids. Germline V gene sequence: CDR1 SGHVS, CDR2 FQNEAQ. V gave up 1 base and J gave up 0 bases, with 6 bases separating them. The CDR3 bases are TGTGCCAGCAGCTTAGACAGGGCTAACTATGGCTACACCTTC. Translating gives CASSLDRANYGYTF.

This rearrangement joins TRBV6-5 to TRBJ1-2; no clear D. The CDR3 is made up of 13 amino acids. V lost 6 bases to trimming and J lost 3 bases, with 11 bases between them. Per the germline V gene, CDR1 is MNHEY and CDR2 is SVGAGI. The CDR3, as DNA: TGTGCCAGCAGCCCGGACGGGTACTATGGCTACACCTTC. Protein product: CASSPDGYYGYTF.

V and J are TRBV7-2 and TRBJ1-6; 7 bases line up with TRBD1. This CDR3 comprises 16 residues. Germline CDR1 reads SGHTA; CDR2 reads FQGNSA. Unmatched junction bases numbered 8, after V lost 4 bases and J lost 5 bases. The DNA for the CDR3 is TGTGCCAGCAGCTCGAGCGGGACAGTTAATAATTCACCCCTCCACTTT. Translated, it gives CASSSSGTVNNSPLHF.